These T cell receptor beta chains were read from a single sample in a study of cytomegalovirus exposure and HLA in healthy donors. Profiling relied on immunoSEQ multiplex PCR, and the TCRdb table lists in-frame clones only, not all of them. The table lists tens of thousands of clones, about 60% of them singletons. Sequencing used PBMCs. The source of these receptors is a woman in her thirties or forties in good health and CMV-seropositive. Both conserved end residues are part of each CDR3. Each record gives: J gene, D gene, clone size, V gene, CDR3 protein, CDR3 DNA. A D gene is named only where the DNA matches it firmly. Clone sizes are given selectively: once, few, many, or a class where the clone is expanded.

TRBJ2-7	TRBD2	-	TRBV29-1	CSVRTSASYEQYF	TGCAGCGTTCGGACTAGCGCTTCCTACGAGCAGTACTTC
TRBJ2-7	TRBD1	few	TRBV6-5	CASSYGQGASYEQYF	TGTGCCAGCAGTTACGGACAGGGGGCTTCCTACGAGCAGTACTTC
TRBJ2-7	TRBD2	-	TRBV11-2	CASSLSPRTSGIYEQYF	TGTGCCAGCAGCTTGTCCCCTCGGACTAGCGGGATCTACGAGCAGTACTTC
TRBJ1-2	-	few	TRBV5-6	CASSYAGSGHTNYGYTF	TGTGCCAGCAGTTACGCTGGATCGGGACACACTAACTATGGCTACACCTTC
TRBJ1-2	-	-	TRBV5-3	CARSFKKRDYGYTF	TGTGCCAGAAGCTTTAAAAAACGGGACTATGGCTACACCTTC
TRBJ1-2	TRBD1	-	TRBV5-1	CASSPGTARGGYTF	TGCGCCAGCAGCCCCGGGACAGCTAGAGGTGGCTACACCTTC
TRBJ2-7	-	-	TRBV2	CASARGYEQYF	TGTGCCAGCGCCCGGGGGTACGAGCAGTACTTC
TRBJ2-7	TRBD2	-	TRBV6-5	CASTAGTSGYEQYF	TGTGCCAGCACCGCCGGGACTAGCGGGTACGAGCAGTACTTC
TRBJ2-5	TRBD1	-	TRBV5-1	CASSIGQGQETQYF	TGCGCCAGCAGCATCGGACAGGGCCAAGAGACCCAGTACTTC
TRBJ1-1	TRBD1	-	TRBV13	CASSIDRDTEAFF	TGTGCCAGCAGCATTGACAGGGACACTGAAGCTTTCTTT
TRBJ2-6	TRBD1	-	TRBV18	CASSQGQNSGANVLTF	TGTGCCAGCTCACAGGGACAGAACTCTGGGGCCAACGTCCTGACTTTC
TRBJ2-5	-	-	TRBV2	CASSKNGMETQYF	TGTGCCAGCAGTAAAAACGGGATGGAGACCCAGTACTTC
TRBJ2-4	-	-	TRBV4-1	CASSQWGRRAKNIQYF	TGCGCCAGCAGCCAATGGGGCAGAAGGGCCAAAAACATTCAGTACTTC
TRBJ2-2	-	-	TRBV9	CASSVRLTNTGELFF	TGTGCCAGCAGCGTCAGGCTTACGAACACCGGGGAGCTGTTTTTT
TRBJ2-3	TRBD2	-	TRBV7-2	CASSLGRTGLAEGRDTQYF	TGTGCCAGCAGCTTAGGGCGGACTGGACTAGCGGAGGGGCGGGATACGCAGTATTTT
TRBJ2-1	-	-	TRBV7-9	CASTDRGNLFF	TGTGCCAGCACCGATCGGGGTAACCTGTTCTTC
TRBJ2-5	TRBD1	-	TRBV29-1	CSASSWTGQETQYF	TGCAGCGCATCCTCGTGGACAGGGCAAGAGACCCAGTACTTC
TRBJ2-4	-	-	TRBV2	CASSEVEGLAKNIQYF	TGTGCCAGCAGTGAAGTTGAGGGTTTAGCCAAAAACATTCAGTACTTC
TRBJ1-6	TRBD1	-	TRBV6-6	CASSYRGTGESPLHF	TGTGCCAGCAGTTACCGCGGGACAGGGGAATCACCCCTCCACTTT
TRBJ2-1	-	once	TRBV6-5	CASSYSIGQGGNEQFF	TGTGCCAGCAGTTACTCGATAGGGCAGGGCGGCAATGAGCAGTTCTTC
TRBJ2-2	-	-	TRBV27	CASSLSQGTTGELFF	TGTGCCAGCAGTTTATCGCAGGGTACCACCGGGGAGCTGTTTTTT
TRBJ2-3	TRBD1	-	TRBV9	CASSVATGGWTDTQYF	TGTGCCAGCAGCGTGGCTACAGGGGGTTGGACAGATACGCAGTATTTT
TRBJ2-5	TRBD2	-	TRBV29-1	CSVATSERAPYF	TGCAGCGTTGCGACTAGCGAGAGGGCCCCGTACTTC
TRBJ2-4	-	few	TRBV2	CASRNEGAGKNIQYF	TGTGCCAGCAGGAATGAAGGGGCGGGAAAAAACATTCAGTACTTC
TRBJ1-5	-	-	TRBV28	CASTSRDVQPQHF	TGTGCCAGCACATCCAGGGATGTTCAGCCCCAGCATTTT
TRBJ1-1	-	-	TRBV28	CASSLGLTTEAFF	TGTGCCAGCAGTTTAGGGCTTACCACTGAAGCTTTCTTT
TRBJ2-7	TRBD2	-	TRBV19	CASSPTSATYEQYF	TGTGCCAGTAGCCCGACTAGCGCAACCTACGAGCAGTACTTC
TRBJ2-6	-	few	TRBV10-1	CASMVGGLMTGANVLTF	TGCGCCAGCATGGTTGGGGGCCTCATGACTGGGGCCAACGTCCTGACTTTC
TRBJ1-6	-	few	TRBV7-2	CASSFRRTYNSPLHF	TGTGCCAGCAGCTTCCGCAGAACCTATAATTCACCCCTCCACTTT
TRBJ2-7	TRBD2	-	TRBV28	CASSSAGRGDYEQYF	TGTGCCAGCAGTTCCGCTGGGCGGGGGGACTACGAGCAGTACTTC
TRBJ2-3	-	-	TRBV30	CAWSETDRNTDTQYF	TGTGCCTGGAGTGAGACGGACAGAAACACAGATACGCAGTATTTT
TRBJ2-1	TRBD1	-	TRBV15	CATSMSSGGLYEQFF	TGTGCCACCAGTATGAGTTCAGGGGGTCTTTATGAGCAGTTCTTC
TRBJ2-5	-	-	TRBV6-5	CASYRDKRETQYF	TGTGCCAGTTACCGGGACAAGAGGGAGACCCAGTACTTC
TRBJ2-7	-	-	TRBV11-2	CASSQTGSYEQYF	TGTGCCAGCAGCCAAACGGGAAGCTACGAGCAGTACTTC
TRBJ1-2	TRBD1	-	TRBV5-6	CASSPGDRVGGYTF	TGTGCCAGCAGCCCCGGGGACAGGGTGGGTGGCTACACCTTC
TRBJ1-1	-	-	TRBV28	CASSPRGWPGEAFF	TGTGCCAGCAGTCCTCGGGGGTGGCCAGGGGAAGCTTTCTTT
TRBJ1-3	-	-	TRBV5-6	CASSQGQRNTIYF	TGTGCCAGCAGCCAGGGGCAGAGAAACACCATATATTTT
TRBJ2-5	-	-	TRBV7-9	CASSLRYAETQYF	TGTGCCAGCAGCTTACGGTACGCAGAGACCCAGTACTTC
TRBJ2-3	TRBD2	-	TRBV9	CASSARTSGRSDTQYF	TGTGCCAGCAGCGCACGGACTAGCGGGAGAAGCGATACGCAGTATTTT
TRBJ2-3	-	-	TRBV21-1	CASSNPTGFPSTDTQYF	TGTGCCAGCAGCAATCCGACAGGGTTCCCTAGCACAGATACGCAGTATTTT
TRBJ1-1	-	-	TRBV18	CASSPPGDTEAFF	TGTGCCAGCTCACCACCAGGGGACACTGAAGCTTTCTTT
TRBJ2-5	TRBD1	few	TRBV2	CASIGTGGLQETQYF	TGTGCCAGTATAGGGACAGGGGGCCTCCAAGAGACCCAGTACTTC
TRBJ2-3	-	-	TRBV12-5	CASGTEGDTQYF	TGTGCTAGTGGTACGGAGGGCGATACGCAGTATTTT
TRBJ2-7	TRBD1	-	TRBV6-6	CASSSTGAKYF	TGTGCCAGCAGTTCGACAGGGGCGAAGTACTTC
TRBJ2-6	TRBD2	-	TRBV28	CASSFSPSGTSGANVLTF	TGTGCCAGCAGTTTTTCGCCCAGCGGGACCTCTGGGGCCAACGTCCTGACTTTC
TRBJ2-5	-	-	TRBV9	CASSVAEGASGTQYF	TGTGCCAGCAGCGTAGCGGAGGGGGCAAGCGGGACCCAGTACTTC
TRBJ1-5	TRBD1	-	TRBV29-1	CSVNLGTDLSNQPQHF	TGCAGCGTTAACCTCGGGACAGATCTCAGCAATCAGCCCCAGCATTTT
TRBJ1-1	TRBD1	-	TRBV2	CASSSLTGTGSTEAFF	TGTGCCAGCAGTTCATTGACCGGGACAGGGAGCACTGAAGCTTTCTTT
TRBJ2-4	TRBD2	-	TRBV4-1	CASSQDPGGKNIQYF	TGCGCCAGCAGCCAAGATCCGGGGGGCAAAAACATTCAGTACTTC
TRBJ1-4	TRBD1	once	TRBV5-1	CASSLGQGDEKLFF	TGCGCCAGCAGCTTGGGACAGGGTGATGAAAAACTGTTTTTT